One sample yielded the 23 T cell receptor beta chains listed below, sequenced in a study of cytomegalovirus exposure and HLA in healthy donors (dated by TCRdb to 2016 to 2017). Library preparation used the immunoSEQ multiplex PCR assay. The multiplex PCR relied on a mix of 60 forward primers for TCR Vbeta segments and 13 reverse primers for TCR Jbeta segments. In its TCRdb copy, this immuneACCESS table keeps in-frame sequences only and misses some clones. Where compared with another copy, unresolved V genes explain less than half of these, and the others have no known cause. This sample comprises fewer than 200,000 clones, 80% to 90% of them detected only once. The biggest ten clones account for over 1.5% of the sample. Input material: PBMCs. The source of these receptors is a man in his forties or fifties in good health and CMV-seropositive.

The gene calls are TRBV11-2 and TRBJ2-7, with D possibly matching TRBD2 (7 bases). The CDR3 totals 14 residues. Germline CDR1 SGHAT, CDR2 FQNNGV. Between the trimmed V and J ends, which lost 3 bases and 6 bases, there was a span of 15 bases. The CDR3 bases are TGTGCCAGCAGCTTTCTGGGAGGGGGTTCCGAGCAGTACTTC. Translated, it gives CASSFLGGGSEQYF.

This clone was observed a handful of times. V is TRBV16 and J is TRBJ2-7; 9 bases match TRBD1. Germline-derived CDR1 and CDR2 are KGHSY and FQNENV. The CDR3 totals 15 residues. V shed 4 bases, J shed 4 bases, and the junction held 8 bases outside the gene matches. CDR3 DNA: TGTGCCAGCAGCCCCGGGGACAGGGTCGAATACGAGCAGTACTTC. As protein: CASSPGDRVEYEQYF.

On this clone: The junction and the germline gene differ at one end; a read error may be behind it. In DNA form, the CDR3 reads TGTGCTAGCAGCTCCGACCCCCCCTCCCTTAGCGGGAGGAAGACAGATACGCAGTATTTT. Encoded protein: CASSSDPPSLSGRKTDTQYF. The V call is TRBV7-7, the J call TRBJ2-3, with 10 bases identical to TRBD2. The V gene's germline CDR1 is SSHAT and CDR2 FNYEAQ (reference sequence). The CDR3 covers 20 residues.

The chain carries TRBV28 and TRBJ1-1; TRBD1 aligns across 7 bases. This CDR3 contains 15 residues. V was clipped by 2 bases and J by 5 bases; unmatched bases: 8. Per germline, CDR1 MDHEN and CDR2 SYDVKM. CDR3 DNA: TGTGCCAGCAGTTTAACTTCTCAGGGGGAGACTGAAGCTTTCTTT. Its translation: CASSLTSQGETEAFF.

The chain uses TRBV30 and TRBJ1-2; unclear D gene. From germline, CDR1 is GTSNPN and CDR2 SVGIG (reference sequence). Trimming stripped 4 bases from V and 5 bases from J, with 17 bases between. This CDR3 region has 14 residues. CDR3 sequence: CAWMPTGFSYGYTF. The CDR3 DNA is TGTGCCTGGATGCCCACGGGGTTCTCTTATGGCTACACCTTC.

The chain has TRBV5-4 and TRBJ1-3; D might be TRBD1 (6 bases). The germline V gene has CDR1 SGHNT and CDR2 YYREEE (reference sequence). The CDR3 runs 15 residues. V lost 2 bases and J 0 bases, leaving 9 bases between the germline ends. The CDR3 reads CASSFSQGSGNTIYF. Written as DNA, the CDR3 is TGTGCCAGCAGCTTTTCACAGGGCTCTGGAAACACCATATATTTT.

The J gene is TRBJ1-1, the V gene TRBV7-2; D remains ambiguous. Germline lookup yields CDR1 SGHTA and CDR2 FQGNSA. Deletions cut 1 base from V and 6 bases from J, with 15 bases between. This CDR3 spans 15 amino acids. This chain's CDR3 is CASSLEGLGRAEAFF. CDR3 nucleotide sequence: TGTGCCAGCAGCTTAGAAGGGTTGGGGAGGGCTGAAGCTTTCTTT.

This sequence joins TRBV7-9 and TRBJ2-1, with 10 bases identical to TRBD1. The germline gives CDR1 SEHNR, CDR2 FQNEAQ (reference sequence). CDR3 size: 14 residues. The trim removed 7 bases at V and 8 bases at J, leaving 8 bases unmatched. CDR3 sequence reads: CASTGGTGVYEQFF. In nucleotides, the CDR3 is TGTGCCAGCACCGGGGGGACAGGGGTGTATGAGCAGTTCTTC.

This clone appeared a single time. This chain uses TRBV7-9 with TRBJ1-1, with TRBD1 matching over 10 bases. The CDR3 length is 15 residues. V trimming: 5 bases; J trimming: 1 base; junction bases outside the gene matches: 4. CDR1 and CDR2 from the germline V gene are SEHNR and FQNEAQ (reference sequence). The CDR3 DNA reads TGTGCCAGCAGCCCCCGGGACAGGGGGAACACTGAAGCTTTCTTT. Translated: CASSPRDRGNTEAFF.

The V and J genes are TRBV5-6 and TRBJ2-7; 7 nucleotides line up with TRBD1. The CDR3 covers 14 residues. Germline V gene sequence: CDR1 SGHDT, CDR2 YYEEEE. The V gene end was trimmed by 4 bases and the J gene end by 1 base; junction bases not matched to a gene: 5. The CDR3 coding sequence is TGTGCCAGCAGCAGGGGGCTTCTGTCCTACGAGCAGTACTTC. Protein: CASSRGLLSYEQYF.

This clone was seen more than once but under ten times. V is TRBV6-6 and J is TRBJ2-1; perhaps TRBD2 as D (6 bases). This CDR3 contains 15 residues. V was shortened by 5 bases and J by 3 bases, with 14 bases between the two germline ends. Germline V gene sequence: CDR1 MNHNY, CDR2 SVGAGI (reference sequence). For the CDR3, the DNA is TGTGCCAGCAGTGAGTTGGCTAGCGACTACAATGAGCAGTTCTTC. Translating it yields CASSELASDYNEQFF.

The chain links TRBV6-5 to TRBJ2-1, with TRBD1 as a possible D gene (5 bases). Germline-derived CDR1 and CDR2 are MNHEY and SVGAGI. The ends were cut back, 6 bases at V and 6 bases at J, with 15 bases in the middle. The CDR3 has 14 residues. CDR3 amino acids: CASRKNNQGNEQFF. The DNA for the CDR3 is TGTGCCAGCAGAAAGAATAACCAGGGCAATGAGCAGTTCTTC.

V is TRBV5-1 and J is TRBJ2-3; the D is unclear. The germline V gene encodes CDR1 SGHRS and CDR2 YFSETQ. V was shortened by 0 bases and J by 3 bases, with 5 bases between the two germline ends. The CDR3 contains 13 residues. The CDR3, as DNA: TGCGCCAGCAGCTTGGGGCAGACAGATACGCAGTATTTT. It yields the protein CASSLGQTDTQYF. Full variable domain (missing parts from reference TRBV5-1 and TRBJ2-3): KAGVTQTPRYLIKTRGQQVTLSCSPISGHRSVSWYQQTPGQGLQFLFEYFSETQRNKGNFPGRFSGRQFSNSRSEMNVSTLELGDSALYLCASSLGQTDTQYFGPGTRLTVL.

J is TRBJ2-5 and V is TRBV7-9; 8 bases align to TRBD2. Per the germline V gene, CDR1 is SEHNR and CDR2 is FQNEAQ (reference sequence). This CDR3 has 16 amino acids. The V gene end was trimmed by 4 bases and the J gene end by 5 bases; junction bases not matched to a gene: 12. The CDR3 DNA follows: TGTGCCAGCAGCTCATCTGGGCGGGGGGCAGGGGAGACCCAGTACTTC. Translation: CASSSSGRGAGETQYF. Variable domain in full (rest from reference TRBV7-9 and TRBJ2-5): DTGVSQNPRHKITKRGQNVTFRCDPISEHNRLYWYRQTLGQGPEFLTYFQNEAQLEKSRLLSDRFSAERPKGSFSTLEIQRTEQGDSAMYLCASSSSGRGAGETQYFGPGTRLLVL.

The V and J genes are TRBV9 and TRBJ1-2, with TRBD1 matching over 9 bases. J was trimmed by 4 bases and V by 3 bases; bases with no gene match: 16. The germline V gene encodes CDR1 SGDLS and CDR2 YYNGEE. The CDR3 runs to 18 residues. The CDR3 DNA sequence: TGTGCCAGCAGCGCAGCGACCGGGACAGGGACTAACACCTATGGCTACACCTTC. It is translated as CASSAATGTGTNTYGYTF. Based on the CDR3 plus reference TRBV9 and TRBJ1-2, the full variable domain is DSGVTQTPKHLITATGQRVTLRCSPRSGDLSVYWYQQSLDQGLQFLIQYYNGEERAKGNILERFSAQQFPDLHSELNLSSLELGDSALYFCASSAATGTGTNTYGYTFGSGTRLTVV.

V and J are TRBV5-1 and TRBJ2-7, with D possibly TRBD1 on 5 matching bases. This CDR3 has 12 amino acids. Germline V gene lookup returns CDR1 SGHRS and CDR2 YFSETQ. Trimming removed 7 bases at V and 3 bases at J, with 11 bases between. The CDR3 region has the DNA TGCGCCAGCCGAGAGACAGTCTACGAGCAGTACTTC. It codes for CASRETVYEQYF. Full variable domain (missing parts from reference TRBV5-1 and TRBJ2-7): KAGVTQTPRYLIKTRGQQVTLSCSPISGHRSVSWYQQTPGQGLQFLFEYFSETQRNKGNFPGRFSGRQFSNSRSEMNVSTLELGDSALYLCASRETVYEQYFGPGTRLTVT.

This clone was observed once. The chain couples TRBV7-2 to TRBJ2-7; D not resolved. CDR1 and CDR2 (germline): SGHTA, FQGNSA. V was pared by 5 bases and J by 2 bases, with 19 bases between. CDR3 length equals 16 residues. The CDR3 coding sequence is TGTGCCAGCAGCGAAAAACCTATCAATCACCCCTACGAGCAGTACTTC. The encoded protein is CASSEKPINHPYEQYF.

The chain recombines TRBV4-3 with TRBJ1-5; no clear D gene. The CDR3 is 13 residues long. From germline, CDR1 is LGHNA and CDR2 YSLEER. Trimming removed 0 bases from V and 6 bases from J, with 6 bases in between. This CDR3 reads CASSQDGFQPQHF. CDR3 bases: TGCGCCAGCAGCCAAGACGGGTTTCAGCCCCAGCATTTT.

This sequence joins TRBV5-1 and TRBJ1-1; 11 bases are a match to TRBD1. The CDR3 is 14 amino acids. The germline CDR1 and CDR2 sequences are SGHRS and YFSETQ. With V trimmed by 3 bases and J by 3 bases, 1 base remained unmatched. The CDR3 DNA reads as TGCGCCAGCAGCTGGGACAGGGGGTACACTGAAGCTTTCTTT. Its translation: CASSWDRGYTEAFF.

The rearrangement joins TRBV5-1 to TRBJ2-7; 9 bases align to TRBD1. Germline values: CDR1 SGHRS, CDR2 YFSETQ. V lost 4 bases to trimming and J lost 3 bases; unmatched junction nucleotides: 11. The CDR3 contains 16 residues. This chain's CDR3 is CASSTRDREVSYEQYF. CDR3 DNA: TGCGCCAGCAGCACCCGGGACAGGGAGGTTAGCTACGAGCAGTACTTC.

This chain connects TRBV7-9 to TRBJ2-3; 9 nucleotides agree with TRBD1. V shed 1 base, J shed 9 bases, and the junction held 2 bases outside the gene matches. CDR3 length: 13 residues. Germline lookup yields CDR1 SEHNR and CDR2 FQNEAQ (reference sequence). In nucleotides, the CDR3 is TGTGCCAGCAGCTTAGAACAGGGGGCCACGCAGTATTTT. Translation gives CASSLEQGATQYF.

This clone is a singleton in its sample. The chain employs TRBV6-1 and TRBJ2-1, with a possible D match to TRBD2 (6 bases). The CDR3 spans 15 residues. Trimming took 6 bases from V and 0 from J, leaving 12 bases between them. Germline V gene lookup returns CDR1 MNHNS and CDR2 SASEGT. For the CDR3, the DNA is TGTGCCAGCAGCCTAGCGAGAAGCTCCTACAATGAGCAGTTCTTC. Protein: CASSLARSSYNEQFF.

The rearrangement links TRBV18 to TRBJ2-1, with 11 bases that match TRBD2. Germline V gives CDR1 KGHSH, CDR2 LQKENI. J was trimmed by 7 bases and V by 5 bases; bases with no gene match: 10. This CDR3 has 16 amino acids. In nucleotides, the CDR3 is TGTGCCAGCTCAGATCTTCCTAGCGGGAGGAATAATGAGCAGTTCTTC. It yields the protein CASSDLPSGRNNEQFF.